The entry that follows covers one T cell receptor (gamma chain) sequence. The antigen is undetermined. A junction boundary mismatches the germline segment, possibly from a read error. These data belong to a study of Vδ1+ human thymocytes. Regarding the study as a whole: Thymic delta-chain repertoires held around 20% Vdelta2 sequences and few Vdelta3, despite high sort purity. Bulk repertoire data may be misinterpreted because of unexpected Vdelta2 sequences. Thymic TRG and TRD repertoires appeared highly polyclonal, with Gaussian CDR3 length distributions.

RNA was extracted from the cells and then reverse transcribed. CDR3 amplicons came from multiplex PCR with pooled V-gene forward and constant-region reverse primers. TCRdb fed the multiplex PCR reads into CATT to redo clone calling. The sample shows more than 25,000 gamma-chain clones, about 18% of them seen only once. The CDR3 loop spans 15 amino acids. CDR1 and CDR2 (germline): GITISATS, ISYDGTV (reference sequence). Alphabeta T cells were depleted, then CD3+ Vdelta1+ Vdelta2- thymocytes were FACS-sorted. The chain links TRGV9 to TRGJ1 or TRGJ2. The clonotype comes from a boy in the first two years of life who had congenital heart surgery. Source material: Vdelta1+ gamma-delta thymocytes from the thymus. Subset in this sample: FACS-sorted CD3+ TCRalphabeta- TCRVdelta1+ TCRVdelta2- thymocytes. CDR3 loop: CALWEVPLLYYKKLF. In nucleotides, the CDR3 is TGTGCCTTGTGGGAGGTGCCCCTTCTTTATTACAAGAAACTCTTT.